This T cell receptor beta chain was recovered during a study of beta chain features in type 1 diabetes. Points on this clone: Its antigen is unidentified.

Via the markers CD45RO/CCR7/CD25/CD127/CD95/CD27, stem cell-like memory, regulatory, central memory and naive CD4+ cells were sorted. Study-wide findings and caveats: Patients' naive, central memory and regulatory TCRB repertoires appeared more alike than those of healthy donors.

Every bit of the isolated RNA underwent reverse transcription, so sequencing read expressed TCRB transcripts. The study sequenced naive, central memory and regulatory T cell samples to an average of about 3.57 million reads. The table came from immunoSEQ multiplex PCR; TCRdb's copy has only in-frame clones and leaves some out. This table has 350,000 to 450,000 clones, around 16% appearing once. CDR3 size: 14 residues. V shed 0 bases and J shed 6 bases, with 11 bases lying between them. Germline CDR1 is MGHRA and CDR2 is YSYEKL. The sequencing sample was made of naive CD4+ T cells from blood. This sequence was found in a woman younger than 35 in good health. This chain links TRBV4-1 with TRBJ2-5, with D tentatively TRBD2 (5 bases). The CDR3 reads CASSQDSGVKTQYF. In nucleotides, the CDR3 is TGCGCCAGCAGCCAAGATTCCGGGGTAAAGACCCAGTACTTC.